This passage covers 21 T cell receptor beta chains from one sample sequenced in a study of Ad26.COV2.S vaccination and SARS-CoV-2 variants. Sequencing used immunoSEQ multiplex PCR; TCRdb keeps in-frame clones, though not all of them. Among about 98,000 clones listed, about three quarters were seen once. The source was peripheral blood, collected after recovery from COVID-19. The receptors stem from a human donor who had recovered from COVID-19.

V is TRBV19 and J is TRBJ2-7; 9 bases map to TRBD1. Germline V gives CDR1 LNHDA, CDR2 SQIVND (reference sequence). The ends lost 5 bases at V and 1 base at J; junction bases unmatched: 6. The CDR3 is made up of 15 amino acids. The CDR3 DNA follows: TGTGCCAGTAGTCTAGCAGGGACAGGGTCCTACGAGCAGTACTTC. As protein: CASSLAGTGSYEQYF.

This clone was seen a few times. V is TRBV3-1 (or the pseudogene TRBV3-2) and J is TRBJ2-2, with D maybe TRBD2 (5 bases). This CDR3 spans 13 amino acids. V was cut by 6 bases and J by 2 bases, with 7 bases left in between. Looked up from germline, CDR1 is LGHDT and CDR2 is YNNKEL (reference sequence). CDR3 DNA: TGTGCCAGCAGACTAGATAACACCGGGGAGCTGTTTTTT. Residues: CASRLDNTGELFF.

Many counts were recorded for this clone. The chain recombines TRBV23-1 with TRBJ1-3; a possible D gene is TRBD1 (5 bases). TRBV23-1 is marked as an open reading frame, function uncertain. CDR3 size: 12 residues. The V end lost 8 bases, the J end lost 5 bases, and 10 bases lay between the germline ends. In DNA, the CDR3 is TGCGCCAGCCCATCAGGGAGAAACACCATATATTTT. Protein: CASPSGRNTIYF.

The chain recombines TRBV10-2 with TRBJ2-2; D may be TRBD2 (6 bases). Trimming removed 7 bases from V and 6 bases from J, with 18 bases in between. This CDR3 is 15 amino acids long. Per the germline V gene, CDR1 is WSHSY and CDR2 is SAAADI. The CDR3 DNA reads as TGCGCCAGCATGACCCGGGACTCCCAACCCGGGGAGCTGTTTTTT. Translation: CASMTRDSQPGELFF.

The chain carries TRBV4-1 and TRBJ1-1; possibly TRBD1 for D (6 bases). V was cut by 1 base and J by 1 base, with 13 bases left in between. The CDR3 totals 16 residues. Germline CDR1 reads MGHRA; CDR2 reads YSYEKL. CDR3 sequence reads: CASSQGYRQENTEAFF. In DNA, the CDR3 is TGCGCCAGCAGCCAAGGCTACCGACAGGAGAACACTGAAGCTTTCTTT.

This clone was found a few times. J is TRBJ1-5 and V is TRBV10-2; maybe TRBD1 (5 bases). V shed 1 base and J shed 0 bases, with 7 bases lying between them. Germline assignment: CDR1 WSHSY and CDR2 SAAADI. The CDR3 spans 15 residues. The DNA for the CDR3 is TGCGCCAGCAGTGAGTATGGGGCTAGCAATCAGCCCCAGCATTTT. Translating gives CASSEYGASNQPQHF.

Note on this clone: Other DNA sequences within the sample encode an identical CDR3. CDR3 protein: CASSPTSGGRNEQFF. The CDR3 DNA reads TGTGCCAGCAGCCCGACTAGCGGGGGGAGAAATGAGCAGTTCTTC. V and J are TRBV2 and TRBJ2-1, with 13 bases lining up with TRBD2. The V gene end was trimmed by 6 bases and the J gene end by 7 bases; junction bases not matched to a gene: 6. CDR3 size: 15 residues. CDR1 is SNHLY and CDR2 is FYNNEI in the germline V gene.

Points on this clone: The sample holds other DNA sequences that translate to the same CDR3. V gene TRBV10-3 combines with J gene TRBJ2-3; D gene unclear. The CDR3 is 11 residues long. The V end was cut by 6 bases, the J end by 3 bases, with 4 bases between. CDR1 is ENHRY and CDR2 is SYGVKD in the germline V gene. CDR3 coding DNA: TGTGCCATCAGCGCAACAGATACGCAGTATTTT. It is translated as CAISATDTQYF.

The rearrangement uses TRBV7-9 and TRBJ2-7, with a tentative D call TRBD2 (6 bases). The CDR3 length is 14 residues. CDR1 and CDR2 (germline): SEHNR, FQNEAQ (reference sequence). Trimming cost V 5 bases and J 3 bases, with 14 bases left between them. In DNA form, the CDR3 reads TGTGCCAGCAGCCCAGAGGGACTTGGCTACGAGCAGTACTTC. Protein product: CASSPEGLGYEQYF.

In this sample, this clone turned up once. CDR3 DNA sequence: TGTGCCTGGAACCCAATCGGGACTAGAGACACAGATACGCAGTATTTT. Its protein product is CAWNPIGTRDTDTQYF. The chain recombines TRBV30 with TRBJ2-3; 8 nucleotides match TRBD2. Germline-derived CDR1 and CDR2 are GTSNPN and SVGIG (reference sequence). V dropped 4 bases and J dropped 2; count of bases not matched to a gene: 11. The CDR3 extends over 16 amino acids.

The chain employs TRBV28 and TRBJ1-2; 7 bases are shared with TRBD1. The V gene's germline CDR1 is MDHEN and CDR2 SYDVKM. CDR3 length equals 13 residues. Losses at the gene ends were 4 bases for V and 8 bases for J; bases not matched to a gene: 7. The CDR3 here is CASSSTQGEGYTF. CDR3 bases: TGTGCCAGCAGTTCCACCCAGGGGGAGGGCTACACCTTC.

The V call is TRBV5-6, the J call TRBJ2-6; TRBD1 matches 7 bases. Germline CDR1 SGHDT, CDR2 YYEEEE. Trimming at V came to 0 bases and at J to 0 bases, leaving 6 bases not matched to a gene. CDR3 length: 18 residues. DNA for the CDR3: TGTGCCAGCAGCTTGGTGGGGGACAGATACTCTGGGGCCAACGTCCTGACTTTC. Amino acids: CASSLVGDRYSGANVLTF.

The chain combines TRBV12-5 with TRBJ2-3; no firm D call. Germline CDR1 is LGHNT and CDR2 is FRNRAP. This CDR3 spans 12 amino acids. With 3 bases removed from V and 4 bases from J, the gap between germline ends came to 5 bases. The CDR3 DNA reads TGTGCTAGTGGTTTAGGGCCAGATACGCAGTATTTT. Protein product: CASGLGPDTQYF.

V and J are TRBV28 and TRBJ1-3; D not certain. Germline V lookup: CDR1 MDHEN, CDR2 SYDVKM. Trimming took 3 bases from V and 0 from J, leaving 6 bases between them. The CDR3 contains 14 residues. This CDR3 reads CASSFQNSGNTIYF. In nucleotides, the CDR3 is TGTGCCAGCAGTTTTCAGAACTCTGGAAACACCATATATTTT.

The chain uses TRBV5-1 and TRBJ1-6; TRBD1 matches at 10 bases. The germline V gene encodes CDR1 SGHRS and CDR2 YFSETQ. The ends lost 3 bases at V and 9 bases at J; junction bases unmatched: 6. CDR3 length: 15 amino acids. CDR3 nucleotide sequence: TGCGCCAGCAGCTATGGACAGGGGGTTACTTCACCCCTCCACTTT. It yields the protein CASSYGQGVTSPLHF.

V and J are TRBV28 and TRBJ1-5; D is undetermined. The germline CDR1 and CDR2 sequences are MDHEN and SYDVKM. The CDR3 runs to 12 residues. Trimming took 3 bases from V and 5 from J, leaving 5 bases between them. The CDR3 reads CASSFSDQPQHF. Written as DNA, the CDR3 is TGTGCCAGCAGTTTTTCGGATCAGCCCCAGCATTTT.

This sequence joins TRBV5-4 and TRBJ2-7, with 8 bases fitting TRBD1. After removal of 1 base from V and 4 bases from J, the junction contained 10 bases not matched to a gene. This CDR3 is built from 16 residues. CDR1 and CDR2 (germline): SGHNT, YYREEE (reference sequence). CDR3 sequence reads: CASSLKSGQGIYEQYF. The DNA of the CDR3 is TGTGCCAGCAGCTTGAAGTCTGGACAGGGAATTTACGAGCAGTACTTC.

This clone has only a few counts. CDR3 sequence (DNA): TGTGCCAGCAGCAACTATTGGACAGGGCTCCCACATCAGCCCCAGCATTTT. It is translated as CASSNYWTGLPHQPQHF. The chain links TRBV7-2 to TRBJ1-5; TRBD1 matches 8 bases. V shed 5 bases and J 5 bases; nucleotides not matched to a gene: 14. The CDR3 is made up of 17 amino acids. Germline values: CDR1 SGHTA, CDR2 FQGNSA.

The genes are TRBV6-5 and TRBJ1-3; 7 bases map to TRBD1. The CDR3 spans 14 residues. V was clipped by 9 bases and J by 0 bases; unmatched bases: 5. The germline CDR1 and CDR2 sequences are MNHEY and SVGAGI. The CDR3 reads CASQTGDSGNTIYF. The CDR3 DNA reads TGTGCCAGTCAAACAGGGGACTCTGGAAACACCATATATTTT.

The V gene is TRBV11-2, the J gene TRBJ1-2, with unresolved D. From germline, CDR1 is SGHAT and CDR2 FQNNGV. This CDR3 is 13 amino acids long. V lost 1 base, J lost 7 bases, and 10 bases lay in between. The CDR3 nucleotides are TGTGCCAGCAGCTTAGCGGGGATGGGTGGCTACACCTTC. It encodes CASSLAGMGGYTF.

The genes are TRBV4-1 and TRBJ2-1; D not certain. The germline V gene encodes CDR1 MGHRA and CDR2 YSYEKL. V gave up 0 bases and J gave up 4 bases, with 4 bases separating them. The CDR3 consists of 13 residues. The CDR3 sequence is CASSQESYNEQFF. Written as DNA, the CDR3 is TGCGCCAGCAGCCAAGAGTCGTACAATGAGCAGTTCTTC.